A single sample gave rise to the 15 T cell receptor beta chains below, sequenced in a study of cytomegalovirus exposure and HLA in healthy donors. PCR primers comprised 60 Vbeta and 13 Jbeta primers. The method was immunoSEQ multiplex PCR; TCRdb's version includes in-frame clones alone and lacks a portion of them. The data hold fewer than 250,000 clones, with about four fifths observed a single time. Material: PBMCs. The receptors here all came from a woman aged 45-65 years in good health and CMV-seropositive.

The chain couples TRBV20-1 to TRBJ2-7; D might be TRBD1 (5 bases). The ends were cut back, 6 bases at V and 5 bases at J, with 11 bases in the middle. The CDR3 consists of 11 residues. CDR1 is DFQATT and CDR2 is SNEGSKA in the germline V gene (reference sequence). CDR3 bases: TGCAGTGCGAAGGGCAGGGACGAGCAGTACTTC. Translating it yields CSAKGRDEQYF.

The chain has TRBV6-1 and TRBJ1-4; tentatively, D is TRBD1 (6 bases). Trimming pared 6 bases from V and 4 bases from J, leaving 12 bases between. The CDR3 totals 14 residues. Per germline, CDR1 MNHNS and CDR2 SASEGT. CDR3 protein: CASSAGVFNEKLFF. CDR3 nucleotides: TGTGCCAGCAGCGCAGGGGTATTTAATGAAAAACTGTTTTTT.

This clone appeared a few times. The CDR3, as DNA: TGTGCCAGCAGCTCGGACACCGAGGAAAAACTGTTTTTT. Its protein is CASSSDTEEKLFF. The chain joins TRBV5-4 to TRBJ1-4; D perhaps matches TRBD1 (5 bases). V shed 3 bases and J shed 8 bases, with 11 bases lying between them. CDR1 is SGHNT and CDR2 is YYREEE in the germline V gene (reference sequence). This CDR3 has 13 amino acids.

The rearrangement joins TRBV28 to TRBJ1-1; 7 bases line up with TRBD1. The trim removed 5 bases at V and 0 bases at J, leaving 6 bases unmatched. The CDR3 totals 15 residues. The V gene's germline CDR1 is MDHEN and CDR2 SYDVKM. The CDR3 region has the DNA TGTGCCAGCAGTCCTTCGACAGGGATGAACACTGAAGCTTTCTTT. Amino acid sequence: CASSPSTGMNTEAFF.

This clone showed up just once. The chain couples TRBV4-1 to TRBJ2-5, with TRBD2 matching over 9 bases. V lost 1 base, J lost 2 bases, and 11 bases stayed unmatched. Germline loops: CDR1 MGHRA, CDR2 YSYEKL. The CDR3 runs to 18 residues. CDR3 in amino acids: CASSQGRGGLMGQETQYF. CDR3 bases: TGCGCCAGCAGCCAAGGGCGGGGGGGTCTAATGGGACAAGAGACCCAGTACTTC.

The chain uses TRBV28 and TRBJ1-2; D might be TRBD1 (6 bases). V was pared by 5 bases and J by 4 bases, with 14 bases between. Germline-derived CDR1 and CDR2 are MDHEN and SYDVKM. This CDR3 has 14 amino acids. In DNA form, the CDR3 reads TGTGCCAGCAGTGGGCCGACAGGAACCTATGGCTACACCTTC. This sequence encodes CASSGPTGTYGYTF.

The V and J genes are TRBV6-4 and TRBJ2-3; the D gene is possibly TRBD2 (5 bases). Per germline, CDR1 MRHNA and CDR2 SNTAGT. This CDR3 comprises 15 residues. Trimming took 2 bases from V and 0 from J, leaving 9 bases between them. CDR3 region: CASSDRGASTDTQYF. In nucleotides, the CDR3 is TGTGCCAGCAGTGACCGGGGAGCTAGCACAGATACGCAGTATTTT.

This chain connects TRBV27 to TRBJ1-2, with D uncertain. Germline V gives CDR1 MNHEY, CDR2 SMNVEV (reference sequence). Between the trimmed V and J ends, which lost 0 bases and 4 bases, there was a span of 9 bases. CDR3 size: 14 residues. CDR3 coding DNA: TGTGCCAGCAGTTTATCGTTCGCGGGCTATGGCTACACCTTC. It encodes CASSLSFAGYGYTF.

For the CDR3, the DNA is TGCGCCAGCAGCCTCTCTAGCGGGGGGAACACCGGGGAGCTGTTTTTT. This gives the protein CASSLSSGGNTGELFF. V usage is TRBV4-1 and J usage is TRBJ2-2; 10 nucleotides align to TRBD2. Trimming cost V 4 bases and J 1 base; bases outside gene matches: 3. Germline V gene data show CDR1 as MGHRA and CDR2 as YSYEKL. CDR3 length: 16 residues.

CDR3 sequence reads: CASSPTGRDDTEAFF. CDR3 nucleotides: TGCGCCAGCAGCCCCACCGGCAGGGATGACACTGAAGCTTTCTTT. This sequence joins TRBV4-1 and TRBJ1-1, with a possible D match to TRBD1 (5 bases). The V gene's germline CDR1 is MGHRA and CDR2 YSYEKL. The CDR3 has 15 residues. Trimming pared 4 bases from V and 3 bases from J, leaving 15 bases between.

This clone was seen a single time. V is TRBV30 and J is TRBJ1-1, with a tentative D call TRBD1 (6 bases). The V and J ends lost 2 bases and 4 bases respectively, with 14 bases between them. Germline CDR1 is GTSNPN and CDR2 is SVGIG (reference sequence). The CDR3 loop spans 14 amino acids. This CDR3 is CAWSYGTKVTEAFF. The DNA of the CDR3 is TGTGCCTGGAGTTATGGGACAAAAGTCACTGAAGCTTTCTTT.

The chain recombines TRBV30 with TRBJ1-4; no definite D call. Per the germline V gene, CDR1 is GTSNPN and CDR2 is SVGIG (reference sequence). The ends were cut back, 2 bases at V and 6 bases at J, with 13 bases in the middle. This CDR3 contains 14 residues. The CDR3 DNA is TGTGCCTGGAGTCCTGGACGGGGATATGAAAAACTGTTTTTT. This gives the protein CAWSPGRGYEKLFF.

The rearrangement joins TRBV11-2 to TRBJ2-7; TRBD1 matches 10 bases. J gave up 6 bases and V 3 bases, and 5 bases lay outside the gene matches. This CDR3 is 14 amino acids long. CDR1 SGHAT and CDR2 FQNNGV come from the germline V gene. The CDR3: CASSFGQGGREQYF. The CDR3 nucleotides read TGTGCCAGCAGCTTCGGACAGGGGGGACGCGAGCAGTACTTC. Drawing the rest from reference TRBV11-2 and TRBJ2-7, the complete variable domain is EAGVAQSPRYKIIEKRQSVAFWCNPISGHATLYWYQQILGQGPKLLIQFQNNGVVDDSQLPKDRFSAERLKGVDSTLKIQPAKLEDSAVYLCASSFGQGGREQYFGPGTRLTVT.

This clone was detected once. The V call is TRBV7-9, the J call TRBJ2-2; no clear D gene. The CDR3 is 12 residues long. Germline-derived CDR1 and CDR2 are SEHNR and FQNEAQ (reference sequence). The V gene lost 5 bases and the J gene lost 8 bases, with 9 bases spanning the gap. CDR3 sequence reads: CASSHFQGELFF. CDR3 sequence (DNA): TGTGCCAGCAGCCATTTCCAGGGGGAGCTGTTTTTT.

This rearrangement joins TRBV2 to TRBJ1-2; a weak D match, TRBD1 (5 bases). V dropped 8 bases and J dropped 5 bases, with 30 bases sitting between them. The CDR3 extends over 18 amino acids. Per germline, CDR1 SNHLY and CDR2 FYNNEI. CDR3 sequence (DNA): TGTGCCAGCCATCTTGCCAGGGCGGACGTGGTATCCGGATATGGCTACACCTTC. Its translation: CASHLARADVVSGYGYTF.